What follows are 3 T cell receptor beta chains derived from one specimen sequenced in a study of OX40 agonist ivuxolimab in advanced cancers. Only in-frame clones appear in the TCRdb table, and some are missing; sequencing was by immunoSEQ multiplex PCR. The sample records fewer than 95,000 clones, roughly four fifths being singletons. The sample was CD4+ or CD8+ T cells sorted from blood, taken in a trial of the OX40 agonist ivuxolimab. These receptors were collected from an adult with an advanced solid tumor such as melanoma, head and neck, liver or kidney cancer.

CDR3 amino acids: CASSPEGAGTSISNEQFF. The CDR3 nucleotides read TGCGCCAGCAGCCCCGAGGGAGCCGGGACTAGTATATCGAATGAGCAGTTCTTC. J is TRBJ2-1 and V is TRBV4-1, with TRBD2 identical over 8 bases. The CDR3 consists of 18 residues. The germline CDR1 and CDR2 sequences are MGHRA and YSYEKL. The V segment lost 4 bases and the J segment 7 bases; nucleotides outside the gene matches: 18.

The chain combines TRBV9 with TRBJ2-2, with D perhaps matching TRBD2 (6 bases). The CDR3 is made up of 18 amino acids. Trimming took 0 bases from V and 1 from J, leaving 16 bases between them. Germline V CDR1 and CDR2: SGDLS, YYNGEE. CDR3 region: CASSVASLGGVNTGELFF. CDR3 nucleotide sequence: TGTGCCAGCAGCGTAGCCTCTTTGGGCGGGGTGAACACCGGGGAGCTGTTTTTT.

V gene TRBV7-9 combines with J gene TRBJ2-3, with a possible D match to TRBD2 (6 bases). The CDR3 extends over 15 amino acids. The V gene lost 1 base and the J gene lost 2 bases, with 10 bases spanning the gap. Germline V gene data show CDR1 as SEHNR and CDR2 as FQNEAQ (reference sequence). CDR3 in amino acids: CASSLGVAATDTQYF. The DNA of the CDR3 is TGTGCCAGCAGCTTAGGAGTAGCGGCCACAGATACGCAGTATTTT.